Reported below is one TCR beta chain. Antigen: not known. This entry comes from a study of molecular identifiers for immune sequencing clone quantification. Findings of the study overall: In CMV-specific effectors, clones above 20 copies held over 99% of molecules; naive, under 1%. Among 800,000 to 1,000,000 naive cells, as was reported, spiked Jurkat TCR RNA from one cell was detectable.

TCRdb analysed the PCR reads with MiXCR anew, one entry per CDR3 protein. In the table there are approximately 680,000 distinct CDR3 sequences, over 25% of which are singletons. Trimming took off 6 bases at V and 3 bases at J, with 21 bases between the two ends. CDR1 is SQVTM, CDR2 ANQGSEA, per germline. CDR3 length equals 16 residues. The TCR was taken from a human donor in good health. Some libraries in this study had Jurkat cell RNA spiked in. The chain uses TRBV29-1 and TRBJ2-1; TRBD2 might be the D (8 bases). Sequenced sample: naive CD8+ T cells from blood, with Jurkat cell RNA spiked in. Subset indicated: FACS-sorted CD8+CD4-CCR7+CD45RA+ naive T cells. DNA for the CDR3: TGCAGCGTCGATGACAGGGCGGGGGGACTCTACAATGAGCAGTTCTTC. Amino acid sequence: CSVDDRAGGLYNEQFF.